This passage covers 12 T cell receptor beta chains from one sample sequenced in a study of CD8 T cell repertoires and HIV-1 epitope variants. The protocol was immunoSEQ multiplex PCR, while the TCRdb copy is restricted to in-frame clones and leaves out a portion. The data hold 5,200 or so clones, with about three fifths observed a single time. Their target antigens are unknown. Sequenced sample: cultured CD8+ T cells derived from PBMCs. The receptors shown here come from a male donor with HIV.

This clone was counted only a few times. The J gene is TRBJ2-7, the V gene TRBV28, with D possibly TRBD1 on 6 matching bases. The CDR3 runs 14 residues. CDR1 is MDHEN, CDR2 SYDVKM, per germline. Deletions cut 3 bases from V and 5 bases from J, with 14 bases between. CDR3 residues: CASSFSGRGNEQYF. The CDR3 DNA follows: TGTGCCAGCAGTTTCAGTGGCAGGGGAAACGAGCAGTACTTC.

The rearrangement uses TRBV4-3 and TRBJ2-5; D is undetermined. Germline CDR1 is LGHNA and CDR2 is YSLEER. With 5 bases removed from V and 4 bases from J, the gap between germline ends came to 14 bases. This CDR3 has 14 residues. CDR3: CASSASRSRETQYF. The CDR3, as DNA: TGCGCCAGCAGCGCCTCCCGCAGCCGAGAGACCCAGTACTTC.

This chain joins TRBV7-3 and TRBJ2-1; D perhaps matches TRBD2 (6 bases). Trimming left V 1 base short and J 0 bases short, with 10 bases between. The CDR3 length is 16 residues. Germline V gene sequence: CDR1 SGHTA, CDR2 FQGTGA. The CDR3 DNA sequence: TGTGCCAGCAGCTTAATGGCGGGGTCCTCCTACAATGAGCAGTTCTTC. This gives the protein CASSLMAGSSYNEQFF.

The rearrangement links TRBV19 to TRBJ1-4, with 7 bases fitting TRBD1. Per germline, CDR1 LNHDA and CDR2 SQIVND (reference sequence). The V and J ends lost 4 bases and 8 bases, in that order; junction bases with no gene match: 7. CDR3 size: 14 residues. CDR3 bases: TGTGCCAGTAGTACCCTTACAGGGGAAGAAAAACTGTTTTTT. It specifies CASSTLTGEEKLFF. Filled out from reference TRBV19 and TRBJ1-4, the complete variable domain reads DGGITQSPKYLFRKEGQNVTLSCEQNLNHDAMYWYRQDPGQGLRLIYYSQIVNDFQKGDIAEGYSVSREKKESFPLTVTSAQKNPTAFYLCASSTLTGEEKLFFGSGTQLSVL.

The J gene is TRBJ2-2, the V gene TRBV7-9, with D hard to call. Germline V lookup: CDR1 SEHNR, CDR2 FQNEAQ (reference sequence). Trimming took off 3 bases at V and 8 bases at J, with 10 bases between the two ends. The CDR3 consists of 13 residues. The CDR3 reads CASSLKSSGELFF. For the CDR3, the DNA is TGTGCCAGCAGCTTGAAGAGTTCTGGGGAGCTGTTTTTT.

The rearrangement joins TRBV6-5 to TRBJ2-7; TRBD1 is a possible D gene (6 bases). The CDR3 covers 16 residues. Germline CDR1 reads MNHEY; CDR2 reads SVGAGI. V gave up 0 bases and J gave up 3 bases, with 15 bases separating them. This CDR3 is CASSYSPGTSFYEQYF. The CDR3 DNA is TGTGCCAGCAGTTACTCACCCGGGACAAGCTTCTACGAGCAGTACTTC.

The chain's CDR3 is CASSQRWDQPQHF. DNA for the CDR3: TGTGCCAGCAGCCAAAGGTGGGATCAGCCCCAGCATTTT. The chain carries TRBV7-8 and TRBJ1-5; D remains ambiguous. The germline V and J ends were trimmed by 5 bases and 5 bases, with 10 bases remaining between them. This CDR3 has 13 residues. Germline-derived CDR1 and CDR2 are SGHVS and FQNEAQ.

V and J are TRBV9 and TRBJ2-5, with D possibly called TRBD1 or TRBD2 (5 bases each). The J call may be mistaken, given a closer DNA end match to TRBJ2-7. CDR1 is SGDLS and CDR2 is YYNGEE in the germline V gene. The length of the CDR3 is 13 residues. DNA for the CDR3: TGTGCCAGCAGCGCGGGACCTACCTACGAGCAGTACTTC. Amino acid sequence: CASSAGPTYEQYF.

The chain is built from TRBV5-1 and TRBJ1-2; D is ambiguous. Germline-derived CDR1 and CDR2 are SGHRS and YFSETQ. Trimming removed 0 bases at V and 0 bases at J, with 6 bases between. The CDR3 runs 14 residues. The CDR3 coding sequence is TGCGCCAGCAGCTTGGGCACAGCTAACTATGGCTACACCTTC. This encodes CASSLGTANYGYTF. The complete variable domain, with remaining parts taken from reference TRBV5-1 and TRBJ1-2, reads KAGVTQTPRYLIKTRGQQVTLSCSPISGHRSVSWYQQTPGQGLQFLFEYFSETQRNKGNFPGRFSGRQFSNSRSEMNVSTLELGDSALYLCASSLGTANYGYTFGSGTRLTVV.

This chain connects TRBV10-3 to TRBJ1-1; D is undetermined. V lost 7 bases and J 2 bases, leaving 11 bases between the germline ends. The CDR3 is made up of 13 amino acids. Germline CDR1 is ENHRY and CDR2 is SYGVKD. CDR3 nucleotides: TGTGCCATCACTTTGGACGGAAACACTGAAGCTTTCTTT. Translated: CAITLDGNTEAFF.

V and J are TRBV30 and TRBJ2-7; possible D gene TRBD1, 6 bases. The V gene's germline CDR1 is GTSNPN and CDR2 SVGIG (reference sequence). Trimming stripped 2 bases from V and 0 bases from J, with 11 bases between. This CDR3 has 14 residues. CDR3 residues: CAWSRQESSYEQYF. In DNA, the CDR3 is TGTGCCTGGAGTAGACAGGAGAGCTCCTACGAGCAGTACTTC.

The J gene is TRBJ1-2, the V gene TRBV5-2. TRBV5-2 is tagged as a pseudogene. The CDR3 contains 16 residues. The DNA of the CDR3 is TGTGCCAGCAATTTCCGTCGAGAGTACGAGACCTATGGCTACACCTTC. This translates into CASNFRREYETYGYTF.